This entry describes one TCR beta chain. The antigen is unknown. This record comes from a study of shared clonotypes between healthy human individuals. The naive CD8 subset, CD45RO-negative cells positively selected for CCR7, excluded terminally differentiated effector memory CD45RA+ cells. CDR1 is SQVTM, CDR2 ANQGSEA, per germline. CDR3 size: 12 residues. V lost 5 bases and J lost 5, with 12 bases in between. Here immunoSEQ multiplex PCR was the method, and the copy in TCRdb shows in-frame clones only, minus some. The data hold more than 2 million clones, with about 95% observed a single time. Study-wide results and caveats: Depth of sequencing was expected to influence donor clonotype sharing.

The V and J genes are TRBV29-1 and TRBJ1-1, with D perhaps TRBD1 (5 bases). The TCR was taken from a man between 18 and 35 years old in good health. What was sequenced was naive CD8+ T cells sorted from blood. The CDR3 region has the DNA TGCAGCGTTTTCCCCGAGGGGACTGAAGCTTTCTTT. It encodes CSVFPEGTEAFF.